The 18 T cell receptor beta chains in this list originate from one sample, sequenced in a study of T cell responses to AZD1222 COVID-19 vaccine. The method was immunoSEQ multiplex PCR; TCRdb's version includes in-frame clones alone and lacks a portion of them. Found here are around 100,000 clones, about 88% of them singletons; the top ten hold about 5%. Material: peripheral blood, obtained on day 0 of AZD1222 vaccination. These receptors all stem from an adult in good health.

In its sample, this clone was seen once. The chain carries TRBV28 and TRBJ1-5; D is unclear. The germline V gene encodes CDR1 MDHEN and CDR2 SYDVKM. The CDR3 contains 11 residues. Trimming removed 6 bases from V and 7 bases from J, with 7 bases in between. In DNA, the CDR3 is TGTGCCAGCAGCAGAGAACAGCCCCAGCATTTT. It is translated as CASSREQPQHF. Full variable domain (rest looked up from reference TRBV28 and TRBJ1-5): DVKVTQSSRYLVKRTGEKVFLECVQDMDHENMFWYRQDPGLGLRLIYFSYDVKMKEKGDIPEGYSVSREKKERFSLILESASTNQTSMYLCASSREQPQHFGDGTRLSIL.

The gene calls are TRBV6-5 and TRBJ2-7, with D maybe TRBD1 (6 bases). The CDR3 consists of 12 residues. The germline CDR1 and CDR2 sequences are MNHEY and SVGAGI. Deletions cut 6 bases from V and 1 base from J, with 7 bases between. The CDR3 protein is CASRQGSYEQYF. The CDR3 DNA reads TGTGCCAGCAGACAGGGTTCCTACGAGCAGTACTTC.

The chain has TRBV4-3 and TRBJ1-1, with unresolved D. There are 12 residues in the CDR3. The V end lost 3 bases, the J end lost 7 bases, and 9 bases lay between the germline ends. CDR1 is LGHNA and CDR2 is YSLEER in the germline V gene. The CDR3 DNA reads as TGCGCCAGCAGCCATGCCTTAGGTGAAGCTTTCTTT. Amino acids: CASSHALGEAFF.

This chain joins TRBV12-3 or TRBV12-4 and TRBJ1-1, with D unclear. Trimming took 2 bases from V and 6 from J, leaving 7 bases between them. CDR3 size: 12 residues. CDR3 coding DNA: TGTGCCAGCAGTTTATTCCGGTCTGAAGCTTTCTTT. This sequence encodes CASSLFRSEAFF.

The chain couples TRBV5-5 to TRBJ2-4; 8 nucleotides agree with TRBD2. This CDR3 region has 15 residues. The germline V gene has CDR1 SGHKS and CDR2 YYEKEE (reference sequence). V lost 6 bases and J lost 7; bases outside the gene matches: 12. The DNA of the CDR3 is TGTGCCAGCACCCCTGACTTCGGCGGGAGGAACATTCAGTACTTC. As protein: CASTPDFGGRNIQYF.

In DNA form, the CDR3 reads TGTGCCATCAGTAACCCAACCCGACAGGGGGGTGAGCAGTACTTC. It yields the protein CAISNPTRQGGEQYF. This sequence joins TRBV10-3 and TRBJ2-7, with 9 bases fitting TRBD1. Germline trimming cut 5 bases from V and 7 bases from J; bases unmatched to any gene: 12. CDR3 length: 15 residues. From germline, CDR1 is ENHRY and CDR2 SYGVKD.

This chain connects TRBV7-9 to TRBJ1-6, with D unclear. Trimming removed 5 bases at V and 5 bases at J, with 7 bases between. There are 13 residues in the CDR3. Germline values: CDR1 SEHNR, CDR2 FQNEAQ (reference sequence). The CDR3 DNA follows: TGTGCCAGCAGCACCCTCAATAATTCACCCCTCCACTTT. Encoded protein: CASSTLNNSPLHF.

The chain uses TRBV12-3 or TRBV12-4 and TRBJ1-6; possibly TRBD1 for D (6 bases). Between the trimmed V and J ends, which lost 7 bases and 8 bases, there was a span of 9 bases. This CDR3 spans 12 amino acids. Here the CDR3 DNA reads TGTGCCAGCAATAGGGGGGATTCACCCCTCCACTTT. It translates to CASNRGDSPLHF.

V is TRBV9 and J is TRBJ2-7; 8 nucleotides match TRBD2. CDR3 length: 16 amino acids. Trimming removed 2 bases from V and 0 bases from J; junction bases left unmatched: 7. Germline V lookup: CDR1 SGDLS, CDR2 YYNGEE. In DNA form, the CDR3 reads TGTGCCAGCAGCGTGTCTGCGGGAGGTCCCTCCTACGAGCAGTACTTC. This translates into CASSVSAGGPSYEQYF.

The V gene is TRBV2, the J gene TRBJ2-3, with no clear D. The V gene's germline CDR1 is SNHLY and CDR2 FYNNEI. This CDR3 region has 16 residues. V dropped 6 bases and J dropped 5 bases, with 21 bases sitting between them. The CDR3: CASSAPFGPPEDTQYF. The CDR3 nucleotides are TGTGCCAGCAGCGCACCCTTTGGGCCTCCGGAAGATACGCAGTATTTT.

The DNA of the CDR3 is TGTGCCAGCAGCTTAGATGGGCTCCGGGACGAGCAGTACTTC. Its translation: CASSLDGLRDEQYF. The V and J genes are TRBV7-9 and TRBJ2-7; D gene uncertain. CDR3 length equals 14 residues. Trimming cost V 1 base and J 5 bases, with 12 bases left between them. The germline CDR1 and CDR2 sequences are SEHNR and FQNEAQ (reference sequence).

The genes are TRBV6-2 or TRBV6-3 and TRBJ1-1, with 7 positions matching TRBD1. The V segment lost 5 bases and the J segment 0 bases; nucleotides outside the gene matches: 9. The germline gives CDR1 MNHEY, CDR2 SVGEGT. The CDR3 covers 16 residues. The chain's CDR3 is CASSPRQGRMNTEAFF. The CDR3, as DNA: TGTGCCAGCAGTCCCCGACAGGGACGGATGAACACTGAAGCTTTCTTT.

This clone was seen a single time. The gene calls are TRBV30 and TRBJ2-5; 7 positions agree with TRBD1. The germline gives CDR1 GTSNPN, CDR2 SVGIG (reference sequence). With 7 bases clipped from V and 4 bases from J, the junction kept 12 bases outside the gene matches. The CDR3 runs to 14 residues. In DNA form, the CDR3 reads TGTGCCTTTACACCGGGACAGCGATCAGAGACCCAGTACTTC. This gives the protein CAFTPGQRSETQYF.

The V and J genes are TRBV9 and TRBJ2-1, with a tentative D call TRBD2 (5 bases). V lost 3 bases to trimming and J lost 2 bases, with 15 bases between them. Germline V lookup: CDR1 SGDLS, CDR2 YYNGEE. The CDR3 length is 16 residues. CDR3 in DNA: TGTGCCAGCAGCGCGAGGGCCCGAGGCCCCTACAATGAGCAGTTCTTC. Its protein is CASSARARGPYNEQFF.

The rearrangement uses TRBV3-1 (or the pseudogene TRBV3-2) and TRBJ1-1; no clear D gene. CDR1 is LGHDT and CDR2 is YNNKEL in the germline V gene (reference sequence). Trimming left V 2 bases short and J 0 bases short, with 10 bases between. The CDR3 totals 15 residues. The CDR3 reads CASSQRREMNTEAFF. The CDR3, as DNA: TGTGCCAGCAGCCAACGGCGGGAGATGAACACTGAAGCTTTCTTT.

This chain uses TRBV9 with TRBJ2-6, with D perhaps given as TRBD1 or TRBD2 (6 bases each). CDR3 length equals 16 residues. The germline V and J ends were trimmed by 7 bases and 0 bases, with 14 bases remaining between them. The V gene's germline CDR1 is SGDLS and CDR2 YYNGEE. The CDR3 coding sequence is TGTGCCAGCGGGGGGCAGGGGCACTCTGGGGCCAACGTCCTGACTTTC. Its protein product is CASGGQGHSGANVLTF.

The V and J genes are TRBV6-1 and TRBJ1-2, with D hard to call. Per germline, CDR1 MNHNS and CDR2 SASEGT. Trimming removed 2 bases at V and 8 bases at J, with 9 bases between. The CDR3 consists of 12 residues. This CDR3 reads CASSEQLWGYTF. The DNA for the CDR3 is TGTGCCAGCAGTGAACAGCTTTGGGGCTACACCTTC.

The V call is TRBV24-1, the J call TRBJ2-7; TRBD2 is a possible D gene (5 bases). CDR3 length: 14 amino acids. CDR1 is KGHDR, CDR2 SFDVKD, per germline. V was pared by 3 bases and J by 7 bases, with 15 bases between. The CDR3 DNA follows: TGTGCCACCAGTGATGCAAATCCGGGCGGGGAGCAGTACTTC. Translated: CATSDANPGGEQYF.